The 23 T cell receptor beta chains below all came from one sample that was sequenced in a study of cytomegalovirus exposure and HLA in healthy donors. The PCR was carried out with 60 Vbeta primers and 13 Jbeta primers. Assay: immunoSEQ multiplex PCR; the TCRdb copy retains only in-frame clones and omits some. The data contain roughly 150,000 clones, almost 80% of them singletons. Sequencing was performed on PBMCs. These receptor sequences come from a young man in good health and CMV-seropositive.

The chain carries TRBV30 and TRBJ2-2; a possible D gene is TRBD1 (6 bases). There are 14 residues in the CDR3. CDR1 and CDR2 (germline): GTSNPN, SVGIG (reference sequence). With 2 bases removed from V and 8 bases from J, the gap between germline ends came to 15 bases. CDR3 nucleotide sequence: TGTGCCTGGAGTTTGGCAGGGGCGTGGGGGGAGCTGTTTTTT. It translates to CAWSLAGAWGELFF.

The genes are TRBV9 and TRBJ2-2; perhaps TRBD1 as D (6 bases). V lost 0 bases to trimming and J lost 6 bases, with 12 bases between them. This CDR3 is 15 amino acids long. Looked up from germline, CDR1 is SGDLS and CDR2 is YYNGEE. DNA of the CDR3: TGTGCCAGCAGCGTAGATACAGGGCGTGCCGGGGAGCTGTTTTTT. Protein sequence: CASSVDTGRAGELFF.

The chain carries TRBV25-1 and TRBJ2-2, with D possibly matching TRBD2 (5 bases). Germline V CDR1 and CDR2: MGHDK, SYGVNS. V lost 4 bases and J 7 bases, leaving 16 bases between the germline ends. There are 15 residues in the CDR3. CDR3 in amino acids: CASSVSGVLDGELFF. The CDR3 DNA is TGTGCCAGCAGTGTAAGCGGAGTACTGGACGGGGAGCTGTTTTTT.

This clone was observed a handful of times. The V and J genes are TRBV7-9 and TRBJ2-5, with D tentatively TRBD1 (8 bases). Trimming took off 5 bases at V and 5 bases at J, with 12 bases between the two ends. This CDR3 contains 13 residues. Germline values: CDR1 SEHNR, CDR2 FQNEAQ (reference sequence). In DNA, the CDR3 is TGTGCCAGCAGCACAGGGGGGGAGGAGACCCAGTACTTC. This encodes CASSTGGEETQYF. Together with reference TRBV7-9 and TRBJ2-5, the CDR3 gives the full variable domain: DTGVSQNPRHKITKRGQNVTFRCDPISEHNRLYWYRQTLGQGPEFLTYFQNEAQLEKSRLLSDRFSAERPKGSFSTLEIQRTEQGDSAMYLCASSTGGEETQYFGPGTRLLVL.

Regarding this clone: Within the sample, other DNA sequences also encode this same CDR3. The chain couples TRBV4-3 to TRBJ2-3, with D tentatively TRBD2 (5 bases). Germline assignment: CDR1 LGHNA and CDR2 YSLEER. The CDR3 is 15 residues long. The V gene lost 0 bases and the J gene lost 2 bases, with 9 bases spanning the gap. The CDR3 DNA reads as TGCGCCAGCAGCCAAGACCGGGAACACACAGATACGCAGTATTTT. Translation gives CASSQDREHTDTQYF.

This chain joins TRBV4-3 and TRBJ2-2; 7 bases align to TRBD1. V gave up 6 bases and J gave up 7 bases; unmatched junction bases: 5. Germline lookup yields CDR1 LGHNA and CDR2 YSLEER. This CDR3 spans 13 amino acids. This CDR3 is CASSPTGHGELFF. CDR3 nucleotide sequence: TGCGCCAGCAGTCCGACAGGGCACGGGGAGCTGTTTTTT.

The V gene is TRBV7-9, the J gene TRBJ2-2, with 7 nucleotides matching TRBD1. V was clipped by 8 bases and J by 7 bases; unmatched bases: 19. The CDR3 has 17 amino acids. Germline lookup yields CDR1 SEHNR and CDR2 FQNEAQ (reference sequence). In DNA, the CDR3 is TGTGCCAGCTCCCAAGGGGGCCCTACATTACCGGGCGGGGAGCTGTTTTTT. It is translated as CASSQGGPTLPGGELFF.

This rearrangement joins TRBV7-8 to TRBJ1-5, with TRBD1 matching over 9 bases. Germline CDR1 and CDR2: SGHVS and FQNEAQ. The V gene end was trimmed by 3 bases and the J gene end by 5 bases; junction bases not matched to a gene: 11. The CDR3 is 17 residues long. The CDR3 DNA reads as TGTGCCAGCAGCTTTGAGGACAGGGGAATTTTAGATCAGCCCCAGCATTTT. Translating gives CASSFEDRGILDQPQHF.

The rearrangement uses TRBV7-9 and TRBJ1-2; 9 nucleotides match TRBD1. V was clipped by 3 bases and J by 5 bases; unmatched bases: 13. Germline lookup yields CDR1 SEHNR and CDR2 FQNEAQ (reference sequence). The CDR3 consists of 17 residues. The CDR3 region is CASSFLLPGQGGYGYTF. The CDR3 coding sequence is TGTGCCAGCAGCTTTCTACTACCGGGACAGGGAGGGTATGGCTACACCTTC. Filled out from reference TRBV7-9 and TRBJ1-2, the complete variable domain reads DTGVSQNPRHKITKRGQNVTFRCDPISEHNRLYWYRQTLGQGPEFLTYFQNEAQLEKSRLLSDRFSAERPKGSFSTLEIQRTEQGDSAMYLCASSFLLPGQGGYGYTFGSGTRLTVV.

The CDR3 bases are TGTGCCAGCAGCTTCCAGGGGAAAGACACTGAAGCTTTCTTT. Amino acid sequence: CASSFQGKDTEAFF. The chain recombines TRBV11-2 with TRBJ1-1; D may be TRBD1 (6 bases). This CDR3 region has 14 residues. CDR1 and CDR2 (germline): SGHAT, FQNNGV. V shed 3 bases and J shed 3 bases, with 11 bases lying between them.

V and J are TRBV11-2 and TRBJ1-1; D gene uncertain. CDR3 length equals 13 residues. CDR1 and CDR2 (germline): SGHAT, FQNNGV. Trimming left V 3 bases short and J 4 bases short, with 9 bases between. The CDR3 DNA follows: TGTGCCAGCAGCTTGTCAACAGCCACTGAAGCTTTCTTT. Protein product: CASSLSTATEAFF.

This sequence joins TRBV13 and TRBJ2-4, with 8 bases identical to TRBD2. Trimming cost V 4 bases and J 4 bases; bases outside gene matches: 9. This CDR3 is 16 amino acids long. The germline V gene encodes CDR1 PRHDT and CDR2 FYEKMQ (reference sequence). CDR3: CASSSGLVGDKNIQYF. Here the CDR3 DNA reads TGTGCCAGCAGCTCGGGACTAGTGGGGGATAAAAACATTCAGTACTTC.

The chain is built from TRBV5-8 and TRBJ2-3, with TRBD2 matching 7 bases. The CDR3 runs 16 residues. The germline V gene has CDR1 SGHTS and CDR2 YDEGEE. Trimming took 4 bases from V and 6 from J; bases not matched to a gene: 14. For the CDR3, the DNA is TGTGCCAGCAGCCCGTATGGGGGAGGGCCCTCCGATACGCAGTATTTT. Translated, it gives CASSPYGGGPSDTQYF.

Only a few counts were recorded for this clone. The chain is built from TRBV5-4 and TRBJ1-1; 7 nucleotides line up with TRBD1. Germline V gene sequence: CDR1 SGHNT, CDR2 YYREEE (reference sequence). The junction had 2 bases not matched to a gene; V was cut back by 0 bases and J by 6 bases. The CDR3 is 13 residues long. CDR3 residues: CASSLGGGAEAFF. CDR3 sequence (DNA): TGTGCCAGCAGCTTGGGAGGGGGCGCTGAAGCTTTCTTT.

This chain uses TRBV6-6 with TRBJ1-5, with TRBD1 as a possible D gene (6 bases). This CDR3 contains 13 residues. CDR1 and CDR2 (germline): MNHNY, SVGAGI (reference sequence). V lost 4 bases, J lost 6 bases, and 10 bases lay in between. This chain's CDR3 is CASSFSGVQPQHF. DNA of the CDR3: TGTGCCAGCAGTTTTTCAGGGGTTCAGCCCCAGCATTTT.

This chain links TRBV4-1 with TRBJ1-1, with D uncertain. This CDR3 contains 15 residues. Trimming stripped 0 bases from V and 0 bases from J, with 8 bases between. Germline CDR1 is MGHRA and CDR2 is YSYEKL. The CDR3 DNA is TGCGCCAGCAGCCAAGATCTAACAGTGAACACTGAAGCTTTCTTT. Encoded protein: CASSQDLTVNTEAFF.

The chain is built from TRBV27 and TRBJ1-2; D is unclear. Deletions cut 6 bases from V and 4 bases from J, with 12 bases between. Germline CDR1 reads MNHEY; CDR2 reads SMNVEV (reference sequence). There are 13 residues in the CDR3. The CDR3 region is CASSAGGRYGYTF. For the CDR3, the DNA is TGTGCCAGCAGCGCGGGAGGCCGCTATGGCTACACCTTC.

The chain joins TRBV11-2 to TRBJ2-7; 12 nucleotides line up with TRBD2. CDR3 size: 17 residues. CDR1 is SGHAT, CDR2 FQNNGV, per germline. V trimming: 4 bases; J trimming: 3 bases; junction bases outside the gene matches: 10. CDR3 in DNA: TGTGCCAGCAGCTCCAAACCGACTAGCGGGAGTAGCTACGAGCAGTACTTC. It translates to CASSSKPTSGSSYEQYF.

V and J are TRBV19 and TRBJ1-5, with TRBD1 as a possible D gene (5 bases). Germline values: CDR1 LNHDA, CDR2 SQIVND (reference sequence). CDR3 length: 17 residues. Trimming pared 7 bases from V and 0 bases from J, leaving 19 bases between. The CDR3 DNA reads as TGTGCCAGTACTAACCGAAGTCGGGGGGATAGCAATCAGCCCCAGCATTTT. It encodes CASTNRSRGDSNQPQHF.

Comment on this clone: At one boundary the junction diverges from the germline segment, which might be a read error. This chain joins TRBV12-5 and TRBJ2-7, with D perhaps matching TRBD1 (8 bases). Per the germline V gene, CDR1 is LGHNT and CDR2 is FRNRAP. This CDR3 has 18 residues. The DNA of the CDR3 is TGTGCTAGTGGTTTGGTAGGGGGGGCAGGGGGCGCCTCCAACGAGCAGTACTTC. Translated, it gives CASGLVGGAGGASNEQYF.

The chain recombines TRBV5-1 with TRBJ2-7; weak D call: TRBD1 (5 bases). V lost 4 bases to trimming and J lost 7 bases, with 12 bases between them. Per germline, CDR1 SGHRS and CDR2 YFSETQ. The CDR3 runs to 12 residues. The CDR3 sequence: CASSQGVREQYF. CDR3 bases: TGCGCCAGCAGCCAGGGTGTACGAGAGCAGTACTTC.

The chain employs TRBV5-1 and TRBJ1-2, with D unclear. The germline V gene has CDR1 SGHRS and CDR2 YFSETQ. The CDR3 is 15 amino acids. V lost 6 bases to trimming and J lost 7 bases, with 22 bases between them. CDR3 sequence (DNA): TGCGCCAGCACCTTACTGGGGAGTAAAGGCGGTGGCTACACCTTC. It translates to CASTLLGSKGGGYTF. Together with reference TRBV5-1 and TRBJ1-2, the CDR3 gives the full variable domain: KAGVTQTPRYLIKTRGQQVTLSCSPISGHRSVSWYQQTPGQGLQFLFEYFSETQRNKGNFPGRFSGRQFSNSRSEMNVSTLELGDSALYLCASTLLGSKGGGYTFGSGTRLTVV.

The chain carries TRBV7-3 and TRBJ2-3; D is possibly TRBD1 (6 bases). The V gene's germline CDR1 is SGHTA and CDR2 FQGTGA. V lost 3 bases, J lost 0 bases, and 10 bases lay in between. The CDR3 consists of 15 residues. For the CDR3, the DNA is TGTGCCAGCAGCTTCAGGGGCTCTAGCACAGATACGCAGTATTTT. It codes for CASSFRGSSTDTQYF.